The rows below give T cell receptor beta chains drawn from one sample of a study of T cells in Graves' hyperthyroidism and ophthalmopathy. TCRdb re-called the multiplex PCR reads with MiXCR, one entry per CDR3 protein. The data show about 580,000 distinct CDR3 sequences, more than 45% seen once. Sample: peripheral blood or thyroid tissue (not recorded which). The receptors shown here come from a woman aged 18-29 years with Graves' hyperthyroidism. CDR3s include the opening cysteine and the closing phenylalanine or tryptophan. D genes are given only for firm matches. Not every row has a clone size; where given, it reads once, few, many or a size class.

v_call: TRBV9; d_call: NA; clone_size: many; j_call: TRBJ2-6; cdr3_nt: TGTGCCAGCAGCGTAGACCCGTGGACAGAGGACAGTAGGGGGTCGGGGGCCAACGTCCTGACTTTC; cdr3_aa: CASSVDPWTEDSRGSGANVLTF
v_call: TRBV24-1; d_call: TRBD1; clone_size: NA; j_call: TRBJ2-2; cdr3_nt: TGTGCCACCAGTGACGGGACAGGGGGCGCATACGGGGAGCTGTTTTTT; cdr3_aa: CATSDGTGGAYGELFF
v_call: TRBV30; d_call: NA; clone_size: few; j_call: TRBJ1-2; cdr3_nt: TGTGCCTGGAGCCAGGGTTACAACTATGGCTACACCTTC; cdr3_aa: CAWSQGYNYGYTF
v_call: TRBV7-8; d_call: TRBD1; clone_size: NA; j_call: TRBJ2-2; cdr3_nt: TGTGCCAGCAGCTCCGGGACAGGGTCCAACACCGGGGAGCTGTTTTTT; cdr3_aa: CASSSGTGSNTGELFF
v_call: TRBV19; d_call: TRBD2; clone_size: many; j_call: TRBJ2-5; cdr3_nt: TGTGCCAGTACCGAGTACGGGAGGGCCGGGACCCAGTACTTC; cdr3_aa: CASTEYGRAGTQYF
v_call: TRBV7-9; d_call: NA; clone_size: NA; j_call: TRBJ2-7; cdr3_nt: TGTGCCAGCAGCTACCTAATGACAGTTACCTACGAGCAGTACTTC; cdr3_aa: CASSYLMTVTYEQYF
v_call: TRBV19; d_call: TRBD2; clone_size: NA; j_call: TRBJ2-1; cdr3_nt: TGTGCCAGTCTCCCGTTTAGCGGGACCTCCTACAATGAGCAGTTCTTC; cdr3_aa: CASLPFSGTSYNEQFF
v_call: TRBV20-1; d_call: TRBD2; clone_size: NA; j_call: TRBJ2-5; cdr3_nt: TGCAGTGCTAACTATGGGACTAGCGGTGGAGGAGAGACCCAGTACTTC; cdr3_aa: CSANYGTSGGGETQYF
v_call: TRBV5-4; d_call: NA; clone_size: NA; j_call: TRBJ2-7; cdr3_nt: TGTGCCAGCAGCGGACGGGGGCGCGAATTTTCCCCACGCTACGAGCAGTACTTC; cdr3_aa: CASSGRGREFSPRYEQYF
v_call: TRBV27; d_call: NA; clone_size: few; j_call: TRBJ1-4; cdr3_nt: TGTGCCAGCAGGGACGTAGAAGGTGAAAAACTGTTTTTT; cdr3_aa: CASRDVEGEKLFF
v_call: TRBV6-5; d_call: NA; clone_size: NA; j_call: TRBJ2-7; cdr3_nt: TGTGCCAACAGTGATAAAGCTAGCCGACGGCACGAGCAGTACTTC; cdr3_aa: CANSDKASRRHEQYF
v_call: TRBV2; d_call: TRBD1; clone_size: NA; j_call: TRBJ1-5; cdr3_nt: TGTGCCAGCAAAGAGACAGGGAGAAATCAGCCCCAGCATTTT; cdr3_aa: CASKETGRNQPQHF
v_call: TRBV9; d_call: TRBD1; clone_size: NA; j_call: TRBJ1-6; cdr3_nt: TGTGCCAGCAGCGTAATGTCCCACCCCGGGACAGGGGATGATTCACCCCTCCACTTT; cdr3_aa: CASSVMSHPGTGDDSPLHF
v_call: TRBV12-3/TRBV12-4; d_call: NA; clone_size: many; j_call: TRBJ1-2; cdr3_nt: TGTGCCAGCAGTTTCTCAGTGGTGGGTGGCTACACCTTC; cdr3_aa: CASSFSVVGGYTF
v_call: TRBV29-1; d_call: TRBD2; clone_size: NA; j_call: TRBJ2-7; cdr3_nt: TGCAGCTCCACCGGGACTAGCGGGAGTCGTGATGACGAGCAGTACTTC; cdr3_aa: CSSTGTSGSRDDEQYF
v_call: TRBV4-2; d_call: NA; clone_size: NA; j_call: TRBJ1-5; cdr3_nt: TGTGCCAGCAGCCAAAACGGAGTCCCTAGCAATCAGCCCCAGCATTTT; cdr3_aa: CASSQNGVPSNQPQHF
v_call: TRBV5-1; d_call: TRBD1; clone_size: many; j_call: TRBJ1-5; cdr3_nt: TGCGCCAGCAGTCTACAGGGGATAGGTCAGCCCCAGCATTTT; cdr3_aa: CASSLQGIGQPQHF
v_call: TRBV10-3; d_call: TRBD1; clone_size: many; j_call: TRBJ2-1; cdr3_nt: TGTGCCATCTCAGGACAGGCCCGGGGTAATGAGCAGTTCTTC; cdr3_aa: CAISGQARGNEQFF
v_call: TRBV11-2; d_call: TRBD1; clone_size: few; j_call: TRBJ2-7; cdr3_nt: TGTGCCAGCTCACCACCCTCTGGACAGGAATCCTCCTACGAGCAGTACTTC; cdr3_aa: CASSPPSGQESSYEQYF
v_call: TRBV18; d_call: NA; clone_size: NA; j_call: TRBJ1-2; cdr3_nt: TGTGCCAGCTCACCTTTGAAAGATAACTATGGCTACACCTTC; cdr3_aa: CASSPLKDNYGYTF
v_call: TRBV5-1; d_call: TRBD2; clone_size: NA; j_call: TRBJ2-5; cdr3_nt: TGCGCCAGCAGCTTACCTAGACTAGCGGGGTCTAGAGAGACCCAGTACTTC; cdr3_aa: CASSLPRLAGSRETQYF
v_call: TRBV18; d_call: NA; clone_size: few; j_call: TRBJ2-5; cdr3_nt: TGTGCCAGCACCCTAAGCGGGCGGACCCAAGAGACCCAGTACTTC; cdr3_aa: CASTLSGRTQETQYF
v_call: TRBV28; d_call: NA; clone_size: many; j_call: TRBJ2-5; cdr3_nt: TGTGCCAGCAATGGCGGAGGGGGAGAGACCCAGTACTTC; cdr3_aa: CASNGGGGETQYF
v_call: TRBV2; d_call: NA; clone_size: many; j_call: TRBJ1-3; cdr3_nt: TGTGCCAGCAGCGGACCGGGAGATCGGAACACCATATATTTT; cdr3_aa: CASSGPGDRNTIYF
v_call: TRBV4-3; d_call: TRBD1; clone_size: NA; j_call: TRBJ2-7; cdr3_nt: TGCGCCAGCAGCCAAGAGGACTGGACAGGGCGAACCTACGAGCAGTACTTC; cdr3_aa: CASSQEDWTGRTYEQYF
v_call: TRBV7-8; d_call: NA; clone_size: NA; j_call: TRBJ2-7; cdr3_nt: TGTGCCAGCAGCTTAGCGTTGCATCTAGGGAACGAGCAGTACTTC; cdr3_aa: CASSLALHLGNEQYF
v_call: TRBV20-1; d_call: TRBD2; clone_size: NA; j_call: TRBJ2-7; cdr3_nt: TGCAGTGCTACGTCCGGGAGGGCCTACGAGCAGTACTTC; cdr3_aa: CSATSGRAYEQYF
v_call: TRBV20-1; d_call: NA; clone_size: once; j_call: TRBJ2-3; cdr3_nt: TGCAGTGTTGGCCGAAAACGTAGCACAGATACGCAGTATTTT; cdr3_aa: CSVGRKRSTDTQYF
v_call: TRBV4-2; d_call: NA; clone_size: NA; j_call: TRBJ1-1; cdr3_nt: TGTGCCAGCAGCCCGGCGGCCGAAGCTTTCTTT; cdr3_aa: CASSPAAEAFF
v_call: TRBV6-1; d_call: NA; clone_size: NA; j_call: TRBJ2-1; cdr3_nt: TGTGCCAGCAAATCGGGACTCCGCGAGCAGTTCTTC; cdr3_aa: CASKSGLREQFF
v_call: TRBV19; d_call: NA; clone_size: many; j_call: TRBJ2-7; cdr3_nt: TGTGCCAGTGCGACAAGTTACACCTACGAGCAGTACTTC; cdr3_aa: CASATSYTYEQYF
v_call: TRBV10-3; d_call: NA; clone_size: NA; j_call: TRBJ2-5; cdr3_nt: TGTGCCATCAGTGGGGGACCCCACGAGACCCAGTACTTC; cdr3_aa: CAISGGPHETQYF
v_call: TRBV29-1; d_call: TRBD1; clone_size: NA; j_call: TRBJ1-2; cdr3_nt: TGCAGCGTAGATGATACCGGGACAGGGAACACCTTC; cdr3_aa: CSVDDTGTGNTF
v_call: TRBV6-2/TRBV6-3; d_call: NA; clone_size: NA; j_call: TRBJ2-2; cdr3_nt: TGTGCCAGCAGTTCCGCCGCCGGGGAGCTGTTTTTT; cdr3_aa: CASSSAAGELFF
v_call: TRBV5-4; d_call: NA; clone_size: many; j_call: TRBJ2-7; cdr3_nt: TGTGCCAGCAGCAAAGGGGCCCCCTACGAGCAGTACTTC; cdr3_aa: CASSKGAPYEQYF
v_call: TRBV12-3/TRBV12-4; d_call: NA; clone_size: NA; j_call: TRBJ2-1; cdr3_nt: TGTGCCAGCAGTGTCGGGCGGGTGAGCTCCAATGAGCAGTTCTTC; cdr3_aa: CASSVGRVSSNEQFF
v_call: TRBV18; d_call: NA; clone_size: many; j_call: TRBJ2-7; cdr3_nt: TGTGCCAGCTCACCAGAATCAAGCGGGCCTTACGAGCAGTACTTC; cdr3_aa: CASSPESSGPYEQYF
v_call: TRBV10-3; d_call: NA; clone_size: NA; j_call: TRBJ1-2; cdr3_nt: TGTGCCATCAGTGAATGGACAGTCCTTGACTATGGCTACACCTTC; cdr3_aa: CAISEWTVLDYGYTF
v_call: TRBV6-2/TRBV6-3; d_call: TRBD2; clone_size: NA; j_call: TRBJ2-3; cdr3_nt: TGTGCCAGCAGTTACGGGGCTAGCGGGATATATACAGATACGCAGTATTTT; cdr3_aa: CASSYGASGIYTDTQYF
v_call: TRBV7-2; d_call: NA; clone_size: many; j_call: TRBJ1-3; cdr3_nt: TGTGCCAGCAGCTACCCGGGGTCTGGAAACACCATATATTTT; cdr3_aa: CASSYPGSGNTIYF
v_call: TRBV19; d_call: NA; clone_size: many; j_call: TRBJ2-7; cdr3_nt: TGTGCCAGTGGGACCCCCCCCTACGAGCAGTACTTC; cdr3_aa: CASGTPPYEQYF
v_call: TRBV20-1; d_call: NA; clone_size: NA; j_call: TRBJ1-1; cdr3_nt: TGCAGTGCTAGAGATCCGGGGGGCACTGAAGCTTTCTTT; cdr3_aa: CSARDPGGTEAFF
v_call: TRBV28; d_call: NA; clone_size: few; j_call: TRBJ2-7; cdr3_nt: TGTGCCAGCAGTTTAGGAGGAGGCAGGTCCTACGAGCAGTACTTC; cdr3_aa: CASSLGGGRSYEQYF
v_call: TRBV20-1; d_call: TRBD1; clone_size: once; j_call: TRBJ1-6; cdr3_nt: TGCAGTGCTGGGCCGACAGGGAATAATTCACCCCTCCACTTT; cdr3_aa: CSAGPTGNNSPLHF
v_call: TRBV7-8; d_call: TRBD2; clone_size: once; j_call: TRBJ2-1; cdr3_nt: TGTGCCAGCAGCCCTACTAGCGGGCCTTCTATCCCGTTCTTC; cdr3_aa: CASSPTSGPSIPFF
v_call: TRBV20-1; d_call: NA; clone_size: NA; j_call: TRBJ1-1; cdr3_nt: TGCAGTCCGAGGGAGGGGTTCCGTACTGAAGCTTTCTTT; cdr3_aa: CSPREGFRTEAFF
v_call: TRBV7-9; d_call: NA; clone_size: many; j_call: TRBJ2-6; cdr3_nt: TGTGCCAGCAGCTTAGCAGTCCCGGCCACCGTCCTGACTTTC; cdr3_aa: CASSLAVPATVLTF
v_call: TRBV24-1; d_call: NA; clone_size: NA; j_call: TRBJ1-2; cdr3_nt: TGTGCCACCAGTGAACCGGGATCTGGAAACACCTTCACCACCTTC; cdr3_aa: CATSEPGSGNTFTTF
v_call: TRBV29-1; d_call: NA; clone_size: once; j_call: TRBJ1-2; cdr3_nt: TGCAGCGTTGAGGGGGGGATAGCGGGAGAGGCCTTC; cdr3_aa: CSVEGGIAGEAF
v_call: TRBV29-1; d_call: NA; clone_size: few; j_call: TRBJ2-3; cdr3_nt: TGCAGCGTTGAAGATGAGGGGAGGCCAGCGGATACGCAGTATTTT; cdr3_aa: CSVEDEGRPADTQYF
v_call: TRBV11-2; d_call: TRBD2; clone_size: many; j_call: TRBJ2-2; cdr3_nt: TGTGCCAGCAGATATAGCGGGAGGAACACCGGGGAGCTGTTTTTT; cdr3_aa: CASRYSGRNTGELFF
v_call: TRBV7-8; d_call: TRBD1; clone_size: NA; j_call: TRBJ1-2; cdr3_nt: TGTGCCAGCAGCTTAGCGCTCCAGGGGGGGCCACTATTAGGCTACACCTTC; cdr3_aa: CASSLALQGGPLLGYTF
v_call: TRBV4-2; d_call: TRBD2; clone_size: many; j_call: TRBJ2-7; cdr3_nt: TGTGCCAGCAGCCGCTCCGGGACTAGCGCCTCCGAGCAGTACTTC; cdr3_aa: CASSRSGTSASEQYF
v_call: TRBV6-1; d_call: TRBD2; clone_size: once; j_call: TRBJ2-7; cdr3_nt: TGTGCCAGCAGTGCTTCTAGCGGGAGAGGGTACGAGCAGTACTTC; cdr3_aa: CASSASSGRGYEQYF